These 9 T cell receptor beta chains were sequenced from one sample in a study of T cell repertoires in cytomegalovirus infection. TCRdb fed the reads into MiXCR, producing one record per CDR3 protein. The sample shows under 150,000 distinct CDR3 sequences, roughly a quarter of them seen only once. No antigen has been assigned to these receptors. Sequencing was done on a sample of PBMCs, sequenced either directly or after in vitro stimulation (not recorded which). Receptors were obtained from a human donor in good health (CMV status not recorded). Some clones in this sample may be carry-over from other donors' samples.

The table lists this clonotype with a few counts. The V call is TRBV19, the J call TRBJ2-3; D may match TRBD1 or TRBD2 (5 bases each). Trimming took 6 bases from V and 1 from J, leaving 8 bases between them. Germline values: CDR1 LNHDA, CDR2 SQIVND (reference sequence). This CDR3 has 13 residues. The CDR3 protein is CASRQGGTDTQYF. The CDR3 nucleotides read TGTGCCAGTAGGCAGGGAGGCACAGATACGCAGTATTTT. The full variable domain, completed using reference TRBV19 and TRBJ2-3, is DGGITQSPKYLFRKEGQNVTLSCEQNLNHDAMYWYRQDPGQGLRLIYYSQIVNDFQKGDIAEGYSVSREKKESFPLTVTSAQKNPTAFYLCASRQGGTDTQYFGPGTRLTVL.

This clonotype was seen once. A read error may explain this, as a much larger clone is one base away. The chain combines TRBV7-2 with TRBJ2-2, with 7 nucleotides matching TRBD2. Per germline, CDR1 SGHTA and CDR2 FQGNSA. CDR3 length: 16 amino acids. The CDR3 protein is CASSRTLAANTGELVF. The CDR3 DNA follows: TGTGCCAGCAGCCGGACTCTAGCGGCGAACACCGGGGAGCTGGTTTTT.

The gene calls are TRBV20-1 and TRBJ1-1; D is perhaps TRBD1 (5 bases). This CDR3 is built from 13 residues. The germline V gene encodes CDR1 DFQATT and CDR2 SNEGSKA (reference sequence). The ends were cut back, 6 bases at V and 1 base at J, with 12 bases in the middle. The CDR3 protein is CSATRQTNTEAFF. CDR3 sequence (DNA): TGCAGTGCCACAAGACAGACGAACACTGAAGCTTTCTTT.

The J gene is TRBJ2-1, the V gene TRBV14, with D tentatively TRBD2 (5 bases). In germline, CDR1 is SGHDN, CDR2 FVKESK. Trimming pared 0 bases from V and 9 bases from J, leaving 12 bases between. The CDR3 extends over 14 amino acids. For the CDR3, the DNA is TGTGCCAGCAGCCAAGAGGGCCTAGCTTTTGAGCAGTTCTTC. Translation gives CASSQEGLAFEQFF.

The genes are TRBV7-8 and TRBJ2-1; D possibly corresponds to TRBD2 (5 bases). The V gene's germline CDR1 is SGHVS and CDR2 FQNEAQ. V was trimmed by 4 bases and J by 9 bases, leaving 19 bases between them. The CDR3 is 15 amino acids. The CDR3 loop is CASSSSGVRGGEQFF. In nucleotides, the CDR3 is TGTGCCAGCAGCTCGAGCGGTGTTCGGGGTGGTGAGCAGTTCTTC.

This clonotype was observed many times. The genes are TRBV7-2 and TRBJ2-1, with 10 nucleotides matching TRBD2. Germline V lookup: CDR1 SGHTA, CDR2 FQGNSA. There are 15 residues in the CDR3. With 5 bases clipped from V and 0 bases from J, the junction kept 1 base outside the gene matches. CDR3 bases: TGTGCCAGCAGCCCTAGCGGGAGCTCCTACAATGAGCAGTTCTTC. Translating it yields CASSPSGSSYNEQFF.

The table lists this clonotype with many counts. The chain recombines TRBV11-2 with TRBJ2-2, with a possible D match to TRBD1 (6 bases). This CDR3 has 14 residues. Trimming removed 1 base from V and 6 bases from J, with 9 bases in between. In germline, CDR1 is SGHAT, CDR2 FQNNGV. The CDR3, as DNA: TGTGCCAGCAGCTTAGCAGGGGCGGCCGGGGAGCTGTTTTTT. It specifies CASSLAGAAGELFF.

This clonotype showed up just a few times. The CDR3 bases are TGCGCCAGCAGCCAAGATTTTCTGACCTACAGGGTCAATGACTATGGCTACACCTTC. Residues: CASSQDFLTYRVNDYGYTF. The rearrangement joins TRBV4-1 to TRBJ1-2; a weak D match, TRBD1 (6 bases). The V end lost 0 bases, the J end lost 3 bases, and 23 bases lay between the germline ends. There are 19 residues in the CDR3. Germline CDR1 reads MGHRA; CDR2 reads YSYEKL.

The chain links TRBV6-2 or TRBV6-3 to TRBJ1-2, with D possibly TRBD1 on 5 matching bases. V was clipped by 10 bases and J by 4 bases, with 13 bases between them. CDR1 and CDR2 from the germline V gene are MNHEY and SVGEGT. CDR3 size: 12 residues. The CDR3 loop reads CATSGQGYGYTF. CDR3 DNA sequence: TGTGCCACTTCAGGACAAGGCTATGGCTACACCTTC.